The present T cell receptor (beta chain) was sequenced within a study of response to subunit inactivated influenza vaccine (dated by TCRdb to the late 2010s). The study in broad terms: Deep quantitative profiling of the T cell receptor repertoire was used in the study to follow responses to a trivalent subunit inactivated influenza vaccine.

The germline V gene yields MNHEY for CDR1 and SVGAGI for CDR2. Measured from the cysteine to the phenylalanine, the CDR3 is 17 residues long. CDR3 DNA is the only sequence kept; it has 51 bases, read in frame from the first base. V is clipped by 4 bases and J by 2 bases, and the sequence between their germline boundaries is 17 bases long. The library was produced with RT-PCR. The run used an Illumina HiSeq 2500. The raw public data were reprocessed by TCRdb itself: fastp quality trimming at Q25, MiXCR clonotype calling, in-frame beta chains only. Rows merge per CDR3 protein into single entries with the most common DNA and genes. This sample lists around 850,000 distinct CDR3 sequences; approximately 18% were detected once. Roughly 11% of the sample goes to the ten largest clones. This clonotype was observed a few times. Its target antigen remains unknown. Base quality data are lacking; no much larger clone is found one base away.

The full study reports these points: It was suggested by the authors that each seasonal influenza vaccination may recruit only a limited number of new T cells.

This chain is built from TRBV6-5 and TRBJ2-2, with the D segment identity uncertain. The clonotype was recovered from a man between 50 and 59 years old who received an inactivated influenza vaccine. Donor details come from another sample of the same person, matched by shared clones. The specimen was PBMCs from blood, collected 5 days after vaccination. In nucleotide form, the sequence is TGTGCCAGCAGTTTAGGAGAACTCCACGCAAACACCGGGGAGCTGTTTTTT. Its amino acids are CASSLGELHANTGELFF.